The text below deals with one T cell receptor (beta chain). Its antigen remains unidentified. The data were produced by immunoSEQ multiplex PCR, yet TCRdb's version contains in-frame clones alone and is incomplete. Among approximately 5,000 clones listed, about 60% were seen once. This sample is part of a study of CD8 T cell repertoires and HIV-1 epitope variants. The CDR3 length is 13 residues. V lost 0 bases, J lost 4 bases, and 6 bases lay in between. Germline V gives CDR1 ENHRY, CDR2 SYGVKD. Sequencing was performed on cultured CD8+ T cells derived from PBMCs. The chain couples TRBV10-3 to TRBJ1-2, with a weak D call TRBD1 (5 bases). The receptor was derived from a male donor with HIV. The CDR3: CAISESTGYGYTF. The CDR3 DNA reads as TGTGCCATCAGTGAGTCAACAGGCTATGGCTACACCTTC.